This T cell receptor (beta chain) came from a study of beta chain features in type 1 diabetes. CD4+ cells of the naive, central memory, regulatory and stem cell-like memory types were sorted via CD45RO/CCR7/CD25/CD127/CD95/CD27. All of the sorted populations showed purity greater than 98%. Germline trimming cut 0 bases from V and 5 bases from J; bases unmatched to any gene: 6. This CDR3 contains 15 residues. The germline V gene has CDR1 LGHNA and CDR2 YNFKEQ. Every bit of the isolated RNA underwent reverse transcription, so sequencing read expressed TCRB transcripts. Using immunoSEQ multiplex PCR, the repertoire was profiled, and TCRdb retains in-frame clones only, with some absent. The sample has a few hundred thousand clones, around 30% seen once.

This sequence was found in a man between 18 and 29 years old in good health. The chain has TRBV4-2 and TRBJ2-5; 7 bases line up with TRBD2. The sequenced material came from naive CD4+ T cells from blood. The CDR3 reads CASSQDWGGAETQYF. The CDR3 DNA follows: TGTGCCAGCAGCCAAGATTGGGGAGGGGCCGAGACCCAGTACTTC.